This T cell receptor (beta chain) was recorded in a study of T cells in women clearing cervical HPV infection. Study-wide background: Cases were women with histologically confirmed HPV16-related CIN3 or worse, including a couple of invasive cancers. Cases' blood sampling followed lesion detection by median around 150 days (90 to 200).

Assay: immunoSEQ multiplex PCR; the TCRdb copy retains only in-frame clones and omits some. This sample's table has over 45,000 clones. Trimming removed 5 bases from V and 4 bases from J; junction bases left unmatched: 2. The CDR3 spans 13 residues. Germline V gene sequence: CDR1 SSHAT, CDR2 FNYEAQ (reference sequence). As concerns this clone: The CDR3 goes on 3 residues after the read ends, and that part is filled in from the germline J gene.

The rearrangement uses TRBV7-7 and TRBJ2-5; 9 bases are shared with TRBD2. This clonotype originated in a woman aged 18 to 75 with a cervical HPV16 infection that either progressed to CIN3+ or cleared (not recorded which). The sample comprised blood buffy coat. The CDR3 is CASSNSGGETQYF. CDR3 DNA (partial): TGTGCCAGCAGCAATAGCGGGGGAGAGACC.